These 23 T cell receptor beta chains originate from one sample sequenced in a study of blood T cell repertoires in COVID-19. The method was immunoSEQ multiplex PCR; TCRdb's version includes in-frame clones alone and lacks a portion of them. Of about 220,000 clones listed, about 90% are singletons. Material for sequencing was peripheral blood. All receptors come from a man aged 40-55 years with active or convalescent COVID-19.

The chain recombines TRBV18 with TRBJ1-6; 7 bases are a match to TRBD1. This CDR3 has 14 amino acids. V trimming: 6 bases; J trimming: 5 bases; junction bases outside the gene matches: 4. The germline V gene encodes CDR1 KGHSH and CDR2 LQKENI. The CDR3 here is CASSEDRDNSPLHF. In DNA form, the CDR3 reads TGTGCCAGCTCCGAAGACAGGGATAATTCACCCCTCCACTTT.

This sequence joins TRBV19 and TRBJ2-1; perhaps TRBD1 as D (5 bases). CDR3 length: 17 residues. V was pared by 5 bases and J by 7 bases, with 24 bases between. CDR1 is LNHDA, CDR2 SQIVND, per germline (reference sequence). CDR3 sequence (DNA): TGTGCCAGTAGTCGAATGCCCCGACTCGCCTCAGGGAATGAGCAGTTCTTC. Its translation: CASSRMPRLASGNEQFF. Filled out from reference TRBV19 and TRBJ2-1, the complete variable domain reads DGGITQSPKYLFRKEGQNVTLSCEQNLNHDAMYWYRQDPGQGLRLIYYSQIVNDFQKGDIAEGYSVSREKKESFPLTVTSAQKNPTAFYLCASSRMPRLASGNEQFFGPGTRLTVL.

The rearrangement joins TRBV7-3 to TRBJ1-6; D unresolved. V lost 5 bases to trimming and J lost 0 bases, with 8 bases between them. Germline V lookup: CDR1 SGHTA, CDR2 FQGTGA. This CDR3 is 15 amino acids long. The chain's CDR3 is CASSPRGSYNSPLHF. The DNA for the CDR3 is TGTGCCAGCAGCCCGCGGGGCTCCTATAATTCACCCCTCCACTTT.

The V call is TRBV11-2, the J call TRBJ2-7, with 10 bases that match TRBD1. The CDR3 is made up of 15 amino acids. Germline CDR1 SGHAT, CDR2 FQNNGV. V was clipped by 3 bases and J by 4 bases; unmatched bases: 6. The CDR3 bases are TGTGCCAGCAGCTTGTCCGGGACAGGGGCATACGAGCAGTACTTC. It translates to CASSLSGTGAYEQYF. Together with reference TRBV11-2 and TRBJ2-7, the CDR3 gives the full variable domain: EAGVAQSPRYKIIEKRQSVAFWCNPISGHATLYWYQQILGQGPKLLIQFQNNGVVDDSQLPKDRFSAERLKGVDSTLKIQPAKLEDSAVYLCASSLSGTGAYEQYFGPGTRLTVT.

The rearrangement joins TRBV2 to TRBJ2-5; maybe TRBD1 (5 bases). V was shortened by 7 bases and J by 3 bases, with 12 bases between the two germline ends. This CDR3 is built from 13 residues. CDR1 is SNHLY, CDR2 FYNNEI, per germline. This CDR3 reads CASTQTREETQYF. DNA for the CDR3: TGTGCCAGCACCCAGACCAGGGAAGAGACCCAGTACTTC.

The chain links TRBV3-1 (or the pseudogene TRBV3-2) to TRBJ1-1; no firm D call. Germline-derived CDR1 and CDR2 are LGHDT and YNNKEL (reference sequence). Trimming shortened V by 0 bases and J by 3 bases, and 23 bases separated the two germline ends. This CDR3 is 19 amino acids long. CDR3 in DNA: TGTGCCAGCAGCCAAGAACGGGGTTGGTTAACGCCAAGGGACACTGAAGCTTTCTTT. Translated, it gives CASSQERGWLTPRDTEAFF.

The chain joins TRBV7-2 to TRBJ2-1; a weak D match, TRBD2 (6 bases). Trimming removed 5 bases at V and 6 bases at J, with 17 bases between. The CDR3 length is 15 residues. Germline lookup yields CDR1 SGHTA and CDR2 FQGNSA. The CDR3 coding sequence is TGTGCCAGCAGCCCCCCGGTGGCGGGACTCAATGAGCAGTTCTTC. It yields the protein CASSPPVAGLNEQFF.

The chain links TRBV7-9 to TRBJ1-4; D is undetermined. The CDR3 has 14 residues. Deletions cut 1 base from V and 3 bases from J, with 6 bases between. The germline V gene encodes CDR1 SEHNR and CDR2 FQNEAQ (reference sequence). DNA for the CDR3: TGTGCCAGCAGCTTAGAGTCGGCTAATGAAAAACTGTTTTTT. Translated: CASSLESANEKLFF.

This chain joins TRBV27 and TRBJ2-7; TRBD2 aligns across 7 bases. The length of the CDR3 is 16 residues. The V and J ends lost 4 bases and 3 bases, in that order; junction bases with no gene match: 12. Germline V gene data show CDR1 as MNHEY and CDR2 as SMNVEV (reference sequence). CDR3 region: CASSSAEGRGIYEQYF. In DNA, the CDR3 is TGTGCCAGCAGTTCCGCTGAGGGGCGGGGGATCTACGAGCAGTACTTC.

In regard to this clone: Other DNA sequences in the same sample also yield this CDR3. The J gene is TRBJ2-1, the V gene TRBV3-1 (or the pseudogene TRBV3-2), with 8 bases identical to TRBD2. The CDR3 loop spans 18 amino acids. Germline CDR1 and CDR2: LGHDT and YNNKEL (reference sequence). V lost 0 bases and J lost 12; bases outside the gene matches: 19. The CDR3 here is CASSQESYIAGNRAVQFF. DNA for the CDR3: TGTGCCAGCAGCCAAGAATCTTATATAGCGGGGAATAGGGCTGTGCAGTTCTTC.

The chain links TRBV28 to TRBJ2-7, with 7 nucleotides matching TRBD1. Losses at the gene ends were 6 bases for V and 3 bases for J; bases not matched to a gene: 8. The V gene's germline CDR1 is MDHEN and CDR2 SYDVKM. CDR3 length: 14 residues. Here the CDR3 reads CASRPPGGYYEQYF. Written as DNA, the CDR3 is TGTGCCAGCAGACCACCAGGGGGATACTACGAGCAGTACTTC. Based on the CDR3 plus reference TRBV28 and TRBJ2-7, the full variable domain is DVKVTQSSRYLVKRTGEKVFLECVQDMDHENMFWYRQDPGLGLRLIYFSYDVKMKEKGDIPEGYSVSREKKERFSLILESASTNQTSMYLCASRPPGGYYEQYFGPGTRLTVT.

The chain is built from TRBV11-2 and TRBJ2-1; D is unclear. Between the trimmed V and J ends, which lost 1 base and 3 bases, there was a span of 10 bases. The CDR3 extends over 15 amino acids. Per germline, CDR1 SGHAT and CDR2 FQNNGV. CDR3 amino acids: CASSLVQRVYNEQFF. CDR3 DNA: TGTGCCAGCAGCTTAGTACAGAGAGTCTACAATGAGCAGTTCTTC.

The CDR3 protein is CASSPGTGGSPLHF. The CDR3 coding sequence is TGTGCCAGCTCACCGGGGACAGGGGGTTCACCCCTCCACTTT. The genes are TRBV18 and TRBJ1-6; 11 nucleotides line up with TRBD1. Trimming cost V 3 bases and J 9 bases; bases outside gene matches: 1. The CDR3 runs to 14 residues. Germline V gene data show CDR1 as KGHSH and CDR2 as LQKENI.

The V call is TRBV24-1, the J call TRBJ1-5; 8 bases line up with TRBD1. The germline gives CDR1 KGHDR, CDR2 SFDVKD. This CDR3 comprises 14 residues. Losses at the gene ends were 4 bases for V and 9 bases for J; bases not matched to a gene: 7. CDR3 sequence reads: CATSERTGQGPQHF. CDR3 in DNA: TGTGCCACCAGTGAAAGGACAGGGCAGGGGCCCCAGCATTTT.

The chain is built from TRBV28 and TRBJ2-5; D uncertain. The germline V gene encodes CDR1 MDHEN and CDR2 SYDVKM. Between the trimmed V and J ends, which lost 1 base and 3 bases, there was a span of 9 bases. This CDR3 is 14 amino acids long. CDR3 DNA: TGTGCCAGCAGTTTATTGGCAGGAAAAGAGACCCAGTACTTC. It encodes CASSLLAGKETQYF.

The rearrangement joins TRBV19 to TRBJ2-1; the D gene is possibly TRBD2 (6 bases). CDR3 length equals 13 residues. Germline assignment: CDR1 LNHDA and CDR2 SQIVND (reference sequence). The V end lost 1 base, the J end lost 8 bases, and 9 bases lay between the germline ends. CDR3 nucleotides: TGTGCCAGTAGTATAGGGGGACTCTATGAGCAGTTCTTC. Amino acids: CASSIGGLYEQFF. Looking up the rest from reference TRBV19 and TRBJ2-1 gives the full variable domain: DGGITQSPKYLFRKEGQNVTLSCEQNLNHDAMYWYRQDPGQGLRLIYYSQIVNDFQKGDIAEGYSVSREKKESFPLTVTSAQKNPTAFYLCASSIGGLYEQFFGPGTRLTVL.

The chain uses TRBV5-8 and TRBJ2-7; maybe TRBD1 (5 bases). This CDR3 has 15 amino acids. In germline, CDR1 is SGHTS, CDR2 YDEGEE. V was clipped by 1 base and J by 2 bases, with 13 bases between them. CDR3 loop: CASSLKGAKAYEQYF. DNA of the CDR3: TGTGCCAGCAGCTTGAAAGGGGCGAAAGCCTACGAGCAGTACTTC.

The chain combines TRBV30 with TRBJ1-1; D not certain. The CDR3 consists of 12 residues. With 5 bases removed from V and 0 bases from J, the gap between germline ends came to 7 bases. The V gene's germline CDR1 is GTSNPN and CDR2 SVGIG (reference sequence). CDR3 nucleotide sequence: TGTGCCTGGGAACATCTGAACACTGAAGCTTTCTTT. Translated, it gives CAWEHLNTEAFF.

In this sample, this clone turned up once. This chain uses TRBV20-1 with TRBJ2-3; unclear D gene. Trimming left V 6 bases short and J 9 bases short, with 13 bases between. There are 11 residues in the CDR3. Germline V gene lookup returns CDR1 DFQATT and CDR2 SNEGSKA (reference sequence). The CDR3 here is CSAPLQATQYF. The CDR3 DNA is TGCAGTGCGCCACTACAAGCGACGCAGTATTTT.

The chain is built from TRBV28 and TRBJ1-2; weak D call: TRBD1 (5 bases). CDR1 is MDHEN, CDR2 SYDVKM, per germline. The CDR3 contains 14 residues. V was clipped by 4 bases and J by 6 bases, with 15 bases between them. The DNA for the CDR3 is TGTGCCAGCAGTTCCTCCAAGCAGGGTAATGGCTACACCTTC. Translation gives CASSSSKQGNGYTF.

The chain combines TRBV9 with TRBJ2-7; TRBD1 matches 8 bases. The germline V gene has CDR1 SGDLS and CDR2 YYNGEE. CDR3 length: 13 amino acids. V lost 7 bases to trimming and J lost 7 bases; unmatched junction nucleotides: 10. The CDR3 bases are TGTGCCAGCGGGTCGACAGGGGATCGTGAGCAGTACTTC. It translates to CASGSTGDREQYF.

The rearrangement joins TRBV6-5 to TRBJ2-1; 11 nucleotides agree with TRBD2. The CDR3 spans 15 residues. J was trimmed by 7 bases and V by 8 bases; bases with no gene match: 10. Germline V lookup: CDR1 MNHEY, CDR2 SVGAGI. CDR3 DNA sequence: TGTGCCAGCTCTTATGGGGGACTAGCGGCGAATGAGCAGTTCTTC. It codes for CASSYGGLAANEQFF.

This chain uses TRBV18 with TRBJ2-1; D is possibly TRBD1 (6 bases). V lost 4 bases and J 4 bases, leaving 11 bases between the germline ends. Germline CDR1 is KGHSH and CDR2 is LQKENI. There are 14 residues in the CDR3. CDR3 loop: CASSRLDSYNEQFF. CDR3 in DNA: TGTGCCAGCTCACGCCTGGACAGTTACAATGAGCAGTTCTTC. Together with reference TRBV18 and TRBJ2-1, the CDR3 gives the full variable domain: NAGVMQNPRHLVRRRGQEARLRCSPMKGHSHVYWYRQLPEEGLKFMVYLQKENIIDESGMPKERFSAEFPKEGPSILRIQQVVRGDSAAYFCASSRLDSYNEQFFGPGTRLTVL.